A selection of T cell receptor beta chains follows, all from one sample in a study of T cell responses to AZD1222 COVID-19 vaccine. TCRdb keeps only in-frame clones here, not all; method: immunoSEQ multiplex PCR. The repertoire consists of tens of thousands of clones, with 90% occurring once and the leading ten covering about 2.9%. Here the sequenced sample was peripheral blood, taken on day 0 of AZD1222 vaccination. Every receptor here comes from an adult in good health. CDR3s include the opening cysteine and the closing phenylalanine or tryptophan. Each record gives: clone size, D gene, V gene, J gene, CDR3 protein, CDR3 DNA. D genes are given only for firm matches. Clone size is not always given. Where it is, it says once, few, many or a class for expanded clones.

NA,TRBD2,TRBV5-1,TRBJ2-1,CASSGQGGTNEQFF,TGCGCCAGCAGTGGGCAGGGAGGGACCAATGAGCAGTTCTTC
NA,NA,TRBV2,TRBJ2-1,CASSQTENEQFF,TGTGCCAGCAGTCAGACAGAAAATGAGCAGTTCTTC
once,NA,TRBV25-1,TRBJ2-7,CASRFGWTEYF,TGTGCCAGCCGCTTTGGGTGGACAGAGTACTTC
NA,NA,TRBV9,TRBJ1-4,CASSPPGGNEKLFF,TGTGCCAGCAGCCCCCCCGGGGGAAATGAAAAACTGTTTTTT
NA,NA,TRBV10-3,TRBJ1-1,CAISEGKNTEAFF,TGTGCCATCAGTGAGGGGAAGAACACTGAAGCTTTCTTT
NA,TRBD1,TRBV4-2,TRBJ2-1,CASSKGQSSSYNEQFF,TGTGCCAGCAGCAAGGGACAGTCCAGCTCCTACAATGAGCAGTTCTTC
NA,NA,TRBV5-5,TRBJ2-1,CASSAGHAQGNEQFF,TGTGCCAGCAGCGCAGGACACGCACAAGGAAATGAGCAGTTCTTC
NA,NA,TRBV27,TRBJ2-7,CASTTGPRVGRYEQYF,TGTGCCAGCACCACGGGACCCAGGGTAGGACGGTACGAGCAGTACTTC
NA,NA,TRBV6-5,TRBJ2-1,CASSYRGYTYNEQFF,TGTGCCAGCAGTTACAGGGGGTACACCTACAATGAGCAGTTCTTC
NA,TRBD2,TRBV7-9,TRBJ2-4,CASSIAGGSKNIQYF,TGTGCCAGCAGCATAGCGGGGGGGTCTAAAAACATTCAGTACTTC
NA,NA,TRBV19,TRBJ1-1,CASSPSPLREGLAEAFF,TGTGCCAGTAGTCCCTCCCCCCTTCGTGAGGGGCTAGCTGAAGCTTTCTTT
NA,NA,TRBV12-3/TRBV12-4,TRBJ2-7,CASTKDGSYEQYF,TGTGCCAGCACTAAGGACGGCTCCTACGAGCAGTACTTC
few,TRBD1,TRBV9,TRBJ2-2,CASSVTGGDTGELFF,TGTGCCAGCAGCGTGACAGGGGGTGACACCGGGGAGCTGTTTTTT
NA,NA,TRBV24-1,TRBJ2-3,CATSEGGADTQYF,TGTGCCACCAGTGAAGGAGGGGCAGATACGCAGTATTTT
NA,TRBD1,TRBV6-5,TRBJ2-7,CASSRGQGAYEQYF,TGTGCCAGCAGTAGGGGACAGGGGGCTTACGAGCAGTACTTC
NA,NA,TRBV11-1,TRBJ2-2,CASSLASKWSGELFF,TGTGCCAGCAGCTTAGCCTCCAAGTGGTCCGGGGAGCTGTTTTTT
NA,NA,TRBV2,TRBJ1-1,CASSKEQNTEAFF,TGTGCCAGCAGTAAGGAGCAAAACACTGAAGCTTTCTTT
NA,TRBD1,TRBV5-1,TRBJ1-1,CASSLLKGADTEAFF,TGCGCCAGCAGCTTGTTAAAGGGGGCGGACACTGAAGCTTTCTTT
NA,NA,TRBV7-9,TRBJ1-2,CASSLIDRDSRGYTF,TGTGCCAGCAGCTTAATCGACCGAGACAGCCGTGGCTACACCTTC
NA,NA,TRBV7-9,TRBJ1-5,CASSFGYSNQPQHF,TGTGCCAGCAGCTTCGGCTATAGCAATCAGCCCCAGCATTTT
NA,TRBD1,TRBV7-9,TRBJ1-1,CASRGETGYTEAFF,TGTGCCAGCAGGGGAGAGACAGGGTACACTGAAGCTTTCTTT
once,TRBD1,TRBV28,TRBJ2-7,CASSLWGQGASEQYF,TGTGCCAGCAGTTTATGGGGACAGGGGGCGAGCGAGCAGTACTTC
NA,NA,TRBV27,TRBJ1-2,CASSLGTGSTVYGYTF,TGTGCCAGCAGTTTAGGGACCGGTTCTACCGTTTATGGCTACACCTTC
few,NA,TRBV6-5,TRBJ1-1,CASSYSGTGLAFF,TGTGCCAGCAGTTACTCAGGTACAGGGTTAGCTTTCTTT
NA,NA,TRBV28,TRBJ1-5,CASRGHGRDNQPQHF,TGTGCCAGCAGGGGCCACGGCAGGGATAATCAGCCCCAGCATTTT
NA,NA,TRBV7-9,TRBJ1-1,CASSLERQRNTEAFF,TGTGCCAGCAGCTTAGAACGACAGAGGAACACTGAAGCTTTCTTT
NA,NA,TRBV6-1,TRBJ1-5,CASSEARLVDFNQPQHF,TGTGCCAGCAGTGAAGCGCGTTTAGTGGACTTTAATCAGCCCCAGCATTTT
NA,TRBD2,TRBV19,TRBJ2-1,CASSIPGGAYNEQFF,TGTGCCAGTAGTATCCCGGGGGGGGCCTACAATGAGCAGTTCTTC
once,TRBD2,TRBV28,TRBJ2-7,CASSFLREGTYEQYF,TGTGCCAGCAGTTTTTTGCGGGAGGGCACCTACGAGCAGTACTTC
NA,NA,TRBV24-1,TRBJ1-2,CATSDTYYGYTF,TGTGCCACCAGTGACACCTACTATGGCTACACCTTC
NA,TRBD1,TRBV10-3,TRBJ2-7,CAIRPGQGSYEQYF,TGTGCCATCAGGCCGGGACAGGGGTCCTACGAGCAGTACTTC
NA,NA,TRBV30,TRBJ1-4,CAWRRGPLGEKLFF,TGTGCCTGGAGAAGAGGACCGTTGGGAGAAAAACTGTTTTTT
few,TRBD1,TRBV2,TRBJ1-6,CASSLGQGKNSPLHF,TGTGCCAGCAGCCTGGGACAGGGCAAGAATTCACCCCTCCACTTT
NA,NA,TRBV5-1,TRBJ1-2,CASSLGQSNYGYTF,TGCGCCAGCAGCTTGGGACAGTCGAACTATGGCTACACCTTC
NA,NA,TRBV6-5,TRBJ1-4,CASRGTPGHVEKLFF,TGTGCCAGCAGAGGGACACCGGGGCACGTTGAAAAACTGTTTTTT
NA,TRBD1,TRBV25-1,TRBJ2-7,CASSRQGSIEQYF,TGTGCCAGCAGTCGACAGGGTAGTATCGAGCAGTACTTC
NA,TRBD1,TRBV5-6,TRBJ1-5,CASSLQDRANQPQHF,TGTGCCAGCAGCTTGCAGGACAGGGCGAATCAGCCCCAGCATTTT
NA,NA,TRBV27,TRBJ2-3,CASIGGTDTQYF,TGTGCCAGCATCGGAGGGACAGATACGCAGTATTTT
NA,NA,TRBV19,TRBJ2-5,CASKDRAKTQYF,TGTGCCAGTAAGGATAGGGCGAAGACCCAGTACTTC
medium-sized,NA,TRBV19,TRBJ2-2,CASRGVTNTGELFF,TGTGCCAGTAGGGGGGTAACGAACACCGGGGAGCTGTTTTTT
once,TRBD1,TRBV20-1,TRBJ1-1,CSASGDRLGTEAFF,TGCAGTGCTAGTGGGGACAGATTGGGCACTGAAGCTTTCTTT
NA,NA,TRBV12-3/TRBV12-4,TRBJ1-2,CASSLPGSYGYTF,TGTGCCAGCAGTCTTCCCGGTAGCTATGGCTACACCTTC
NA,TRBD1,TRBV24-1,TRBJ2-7,CATSDPTPQGFWNEQYF,TGTGCCACCAGTGACCCAACACCACAGGGGTTCTGGAACGAGCAGTACTTC
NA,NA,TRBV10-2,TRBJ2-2,CASSEAGQGPGELFF,TGCGCCAGCAGTGAGGCCGGGCAGGGTCCCGGGGAGCTGTTTTTT
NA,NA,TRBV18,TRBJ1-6,CASSPFGGSQDSPLHF,TGTGCCAGCTCACCATTCGGCGGGAGCCAGGATTCACCCCTCCACTTT
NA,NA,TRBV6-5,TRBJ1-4,CASSYSMDNEKLFF,TGTGCCAGCAGTTACTCGATGGATAATGAAAAACTGTTTTTT
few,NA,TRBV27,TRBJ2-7,CASRGISGPASEQYF,TGTGCCAGCAGAGGTATCTCCGGGCCGGCGTCCGAGCAGTACTTC
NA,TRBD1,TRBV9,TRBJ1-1,CASSGHQGAVTEAFF,TGTGCCAGCAGCGGACACCAGGGGGCTGTGACTGAAGCTTTCTTT
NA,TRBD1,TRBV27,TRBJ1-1,CASSLEGTGFDTEAFF,TGTGCCAGCAGTTTAGAGGGGACAGGGTTTGACACTGAAGCTTTCTTT
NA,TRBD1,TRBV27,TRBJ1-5,CASGTTGDNQPQHF,TGTGCCAGCGGTACGACAGGGGACAATCAGCCCCAGCATTTT
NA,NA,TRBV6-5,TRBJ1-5,CASGRGVGQPQHF,TGTGCCAGCGGCAGGGGTGTTGGACAGCCCCAGCATTTT
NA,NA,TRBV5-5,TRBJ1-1,CASSLEWGTEAFF,TGTGCCAGCAGCTTGGAATGGGGCACTGAAGCTTTCTTT
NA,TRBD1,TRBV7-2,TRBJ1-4,CASSPYRDRLNEKLFF,TGTGCCAGCAGCCCCTACCGGGACAGATTAAATGAAAAACTGTTTTTT
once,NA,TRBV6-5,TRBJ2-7,CASSYRVSYEQYF,TGTGCCAGCAGTTACCGCGTCTCCTACGAGCAGTACTTC
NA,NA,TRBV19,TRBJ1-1,CASSADRGNTEAFF,TGTGCCAGTAGTGCGGACAGAGGTAACACTGAAGCTTTCTTT
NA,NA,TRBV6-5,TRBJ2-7,CASSKEGGALYEQYF,TGTGCCAGCTCGAAGGAGGGGGGGGCCCTCTACGAGCAGTACTTC
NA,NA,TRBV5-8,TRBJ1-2,CASSQAQGRYTF,TGTGCCAGCAGCCAAGCCCAGGGTCGCTACACCTTC
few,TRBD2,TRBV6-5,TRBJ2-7,CASSYGDPRGSYEQYF,TGTGCCAGCAGTTACGGGGACCCTCGCGGGAGCTACGAGCAGTACTTC
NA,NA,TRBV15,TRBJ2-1,CATRRDGYNEQFF,TGTGCCACCAGGAGGGACGGGTACAATGAGCAGTTCTTC
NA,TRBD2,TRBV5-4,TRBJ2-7,CASTAGGTNSYEQYF,TGTGCCAGCACCGCGGGGGGGACAAACTCCTACGAGCAGTACTTC